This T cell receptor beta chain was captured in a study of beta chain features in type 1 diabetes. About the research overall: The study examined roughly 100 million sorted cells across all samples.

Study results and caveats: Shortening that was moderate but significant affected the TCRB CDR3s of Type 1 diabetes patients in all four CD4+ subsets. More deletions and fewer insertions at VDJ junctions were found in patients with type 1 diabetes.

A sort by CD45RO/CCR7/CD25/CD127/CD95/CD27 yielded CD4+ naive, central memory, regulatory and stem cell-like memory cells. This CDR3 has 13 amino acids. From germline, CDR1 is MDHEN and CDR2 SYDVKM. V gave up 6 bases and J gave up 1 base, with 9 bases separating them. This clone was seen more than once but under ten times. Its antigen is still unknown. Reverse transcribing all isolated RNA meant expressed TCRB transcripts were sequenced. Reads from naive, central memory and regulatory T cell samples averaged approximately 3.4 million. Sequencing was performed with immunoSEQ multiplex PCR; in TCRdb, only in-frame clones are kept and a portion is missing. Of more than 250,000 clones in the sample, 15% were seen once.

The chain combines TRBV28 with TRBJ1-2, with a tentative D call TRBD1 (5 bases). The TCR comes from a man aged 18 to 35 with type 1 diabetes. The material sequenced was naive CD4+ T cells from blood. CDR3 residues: CASRLDSNYGYTF. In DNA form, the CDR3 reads TGTGCCAGCAGACTCGACAGTAACTATGGCTACACCTTC.